The T cell receptor beta chain under discussion was sequenced for a study of Ad26.COV2.S vaccination and SARS-CoV-2 variants. Per the germline V gene, CDR1 is KGHSH and CDR2 is LQKENI. The CDR3 is made up of 17 amino acids. V was cut by 0 bases and J by 3 bases, with 18 bases left in between. TCRdb keeps only in-frame clones here, not all; method: immunoSEQ multiplex PCR. The table lists 350,000 to 400,000 clones, 89% of them singletons. Treatment in this sample: 15 to 20 received Ad26.COV2.S at low or high dose, single or two shots; about 5 received placebo; per-sample allocation not given. Samples came from day 63 after the first vaccine or placebo injection.

The receptor was derived from a person aged 18-60 years who received the Ad26.COV2.S COVID-19 vaccine or a placebo. The rearrangement joins TRBV18 to TRBJ2-7; D assignment may be TRBD1 or TRBD2 (5 bases each). The specimen comprised peripheral blood, sampled in a trial of Ad26.COV2.S vaccine versus placebo. CDR3 DNA sequence: TGTGCCAGCTCACCACCCCCCTCGAGAGGGGACCACTACGAGCAGTACTTC. This translates into CASSPPPSRGDHYEQYF.